These 22 T cell receptor beta chains were sequenced from one sample in a study of blood T cell repertoires in COVID-19. Assay used: immunoSEQ multiplex PCR; TCRdb lists only in-frame clones, some missing. The table lists tens of thousands of clones, approximately 88% of them singletons. Sequencing used peripheral blood. Every receptor here comes from a woman aged 70-85 years with acute or convalescent COVID-19.

The chain is built from TRBV5-4 and TRBJ1-2; D unresolved. With 0 bases removed from V and 7 bases from J, the gap between germline ends came to 16 bases. There are 15 residues in the CDR3. Germline-derived CDR1 and CDR2 are SGHNT and YYREEE (reference sequence). The CDR3 region has the DNA TGTGCCAGCAGCTTGGATCCCGGGAGCTGGAGTGGCTACACCTTC. As protein: CASSLDPGSWSGYTF.

This chain joins TRBV19 and TRBJ1-1, with TRBD1 identical over 12 bases. Germline CDR1 reads LNHDA; CDR2 reads SQIVND (reference sequence). Germline trimming cut 7 bases from V and 5 bases from J; bases unmatched to any gene: 5. This CDR3 comprises 14 residues. In DNA form, the CDR3 reads TGTGCCAGTACCGGGACAGGGGGCCGAACTGAAGCTTTCTTT. Protein sequence: CASTGTGGRTEAFF.

The genes are TRBV5-6 and TRBJ2-5, with a tentative D call TRBD2 (6 bases). From germline, CDR1 is SGHDT and CDR2 YYEEEE. The CDR3 is 14 amino acids. The ends were cut back, 4 bases at V and 5 bases at J, with 15 bases in the middle. The CDR3 DNA reads as TGTGCCAGCAGCCCTCCGGGTCGGGGGGAGACCCAGTACTTC. Encoded protein: CASSPPGRGETQYF.

The chain links TRBV10-3 to TRBJ2-2; 12 nucleotides line up with TRBD1. After removal of 6 bases from V and 4 bases from J, the junction contained 9 bases not matched to a gene. The germline V gene has CDR1 ENHRY and CDR2 SYGVKD. This CDR3 comprises 17 residues. The CDR3 sequence: CAIRPGQGASGTGELFF. CDR3 bases: TGTGCCATCAGGCCGGGACAGGGGGCTAGTGGCACCGGGGAGCTGTTTTTT.

The chain recombines TRBV10-3 with TRBJ2-7; TRBD2 aligns across 9 bases. Unmatched junction bases numbered 2, after V lost 6 bases and J lost 2 bases. This CDR3 is built from 13 residues. Germline loops: CDR1 ENHRY, CDR2 SYGVKD. In nucleotides, the CDR3 is TGTGCCATCAGCCTAGCGGGGCCCTACGAGCAGTACTTC. Protein: CAISLAGPYEQYF.

The gene calls are TRBV4-2 and TRBJ1-1; no clear D gene. Per the germline V gene, CDR1 is LGHNA and CDR2 is YNFKEQ. The CDR3 totals 15 residues. Trimming removed 0 bases at V and 1 base at J, with 9 bases between. The CDR3 DNA is TGTGCCAGCAGCCAAGATTGGGAGCCGAACACTGAAGCTTTCTTT. It specifies CASSQDWEPNTEAFF.

This chain links TRBV15 with TRBJ1-1; D gene uncertain. Germline assignment: CDR1 LNHNV and CDR2 YYDKDF (reference sequence). There are 14 residues in the CDR3. Trimming took off 3 bases at V and 2 bases at J, with 10 bases between the two ends. The CDR3 coding sequence is TGTGCCACCAGCAGTGATCAGGTTAACACTGAAGCTTTCTTT. This sequence encodes CATSSDQVNTEAFF.

The gene calls are TRBV6-2 or TRBV6-3 and TRBJ1-2, with TRBD1 identical over 11 bases. The germline CDR1 and CDR2 sequences are MNHEY and SVGEGT. CDR3 length: 14 residues. V lost 4 bases to trimming and J lost 8 bases; unmatched junction nucleotides: 6. The CDR3 nucleotides are TGTGCCAGCAGTTTGGACAGGGGGCATGAGGGCTACACCTTC. This gives the protein CASSLDRGHEGYTF.

The chain has TRBV10-1 and TRBJ2-2, with D possibly matching TRBD1 (7 bases). The CDR3 has 16 residues. Germline V CDR1 and CDR2: WNHNN, SYGVQD (reference sequence). Trimming took off 8 bases at V and 3 bases at J, with 19 bases between the two ends. CDR3 nucleotides: TGCGCCAGCGCTCAAGACTTCAGGGGGGACACCGGGGAGCTGTTTTTT. Its translation: CASAQDFRGDTGELFF.

The chain joins TRBV3-1 (or the pseudogene TRBV3-2) to TRBJ1-6, with TRBD1 identical over 9 bases. The CDR3 is 17 amino acids. The germline CDR1 and CDR2 sequences are LGHDT and YNNKEL (reference sequence). Trimming cost V 4 bases and J 8 bases; bases outside gene matches: 12. In DNA form, the CDR3 reads TGTGCCAGCAGCCCTCTATTGGGACAGGGAGGTGATTCACCCCTCCACTTT. It codes for CASSPLLGQGGDSPLHF.

The V and J genes are TRBV4-1 and TRBJ1-6; D is perhaps TRBD1 (5 bases). The CDR3 totals 17 residues. Germline lookup yields CDR1 MGHRA and CDR2 YSYEKL. V lost 0 bases and J 0 bases, leaving 9 bases between the germline ends. The CDR3 here is CASSQEWRGSYNSPLHF. CDR3 DNA: TGCGCCAGCAGCCAAGAATGGAGGGGCTCCTATAATTCACCCCTCCACTTT.

The chain carries TRBV28 and TRBJ1-1; TRBD1 aligns across 8 bases. From germline, CDR1 is MDHEN and CDR2 SYDVKM. V lost 5 bases and J lost 6; bases outside the gene matches: 8. This CDR3 is 14 amino acids long. In DNA, the CDR3 is TGTGCCAGCAGTCGGACAGGGCCGGAATCTGAAGCTTTCTTT. Its protein is CASSRTGPESEAFF.

The V and J genes are TRBV24-1 and TRBJ2-7, with 7 bases lining up with TRBD2. Germline lookup yields CDR1 KGHDR and CDR2 SFDVKD. The CDR3 is 14 residues long. V trimming: 5 bases; J trimming: 0 bases; junction bases outside the gene matches: 3. CDR3 sequence: CATSGGGGSYEQYF. DNA for the CDR3: TGTGCCACCAGTGGGGGGGGAGGCTCCTACGAGCAGTACTTC.

The chain's CDR3 is CATSDLSGHGELFF. In nucleotides, the CDR3 is TGTGCCACCAGTGATTTGTCAGGGCACGGGGAGCTGTTTTTT. This chain connects TRBV24-1 to TRBJ2-2, with D tentatively TRBD1 (5 bases). The germline V gene encodes CDR1 KGHDR and CDR2 SFDVKD. CDR3 length: 14 residues. Trimming took 0 bases from V and 7 from J, leaving 8 bases between them.

The chain joins TRBV2 to TRBJ1-1; the match to TRBD1 covers 7 bases. The CDR3 loop spans 16 amino acids. After removal of 6 bases from V and 2 bases from J, the junction contained 12 bases not matched to a gene. Germline assignment: CDR1 SNHLY and CDR2 FYNNEI. The CDR3 nucleotides read TGTGCCAGCAGGCCTCTACAGGGGCGTCCTAACACTGAAGCTTTCTTT. It specifies CASRPLQGRPNTEAFF.

As concerns this clone: Additional DNA sequences in this sample encode the identical CDR3. The rearrangement uses TRBV5-1 and TRBJ1-4, with 10 bases lining up with TRBD1. The V segment lost 3 bases and the J segment 8 bases; nucleotides outside the gene matches: 4. This CDR3 region has 14 residues. In germline, CDR1 is SGHRS, CDR2 YFSETQ. CDR3 sequence (DNA): TGCGCCAGCAGCTGGACAGGGGGTCGGGAAAAACTGTTTTTT. Its translation is CASSWTGGREKLFF.

The V and J genes are TRBV29-1 and TRBJ2-7; D may be TRBD1 (5 bases). CDR1 is SQVTM and CDR2 is ANQGSEA in the germline V gene. The CDR3 is made up of 11 amino acids. The ends were cut back, 4 bases at V and 5 bases at J, with 9 bases in the middle. CDR3 region: CSVARGNEQYF. The CDR3, as DNA: TGCAGCGTTGCAAGGGGAAACGAGCAGTACTTC.

This clone was seen only a few times. This chain uses TRBV28 with TRBJ1-6; the D gene is possibly TRBD1 (5 bases). V lost 3 bases and J lost 6, with 6 bases in between. This CDR3 contains 13 residues. The germline gives CDR1 MDHEN, CDR2 SYDVKM. As DNA, the CDR3 is TGTGCCAGCAGTTTTCAGGGTAATTCACCCCTCCACTTT. Encoded protein: CASSFQGNSPLHF. The variable domain in full, with the rest retrieved from reference TRBV28 and TRBJ1-6, is DVKVTQSSRYLVKRTGEKVFLECVQDMDHENMFWYRQDPGLGLRLIYFSYDVKMKEKGDIPEGYSVSREKKERFSLILESASTNQTSMYLCASSFQGNSPLHFGNGTRLTVT.

The V call is TRBV9, the J call TRBJ2-2; the D gene is possibly TRBD1 (6 bases). The ends were cut back, 2 bases at V and 0 bases at J, with 11 bases in the middle. In germline, CDR1 is SGDLS, CDR2 YYNGEE. The CDR3 is made up of 16 amino acids. In DNA form, the CDR3 reads TGTGCCAGCAGCGTGGCCGGGACATCGAACACCGGGGAGCTGTTTTTT. This gives the protein CASSVAGTSNTGELFF.

This clone has a single count. This chain joins TRBV4-2 and TRBJ1-5; maybe TRBD1 (5 bases). Germline V gene lookup returns CDR1 LGHNA and CDR2 YNFKEQ. The CDR3 sequence is 16 residues long. Trimming shortened V by 0 bases and J by 7 bases, and 16 bases separated the two germline ends. In DNA, the CDR3 is TGTGCCAGCAGCCAAGAAATAGTGCAGGGCTGGCAGCCCCAGCATTTT. Residues: CASSQEIVQGWQPQHF.

The chain combines TRBV5-6 with TRBJ1-4, with unresolved D. The CDR3 is made up of 14 amino acids. V dropped 0 bases and J dropped 6 bases, with 9 bases sitting between them. CDR1 SGHDT and CDR2 YYEEEE come from the germline V gene. The DNA of the CDR3 is TGTGCCAGCAGCTTGGTGACGGAGGATGAAAAACTGTTTTTT. Translating it yields CASSLVTEDEKLFF.

The chain recombines TRBV5-4 with TRBJ1-2; D is perhaps TRBD1 (5 bases). This CDR3 spans 15 amino acids. Germline V gene data show CDR1 as SGHNT and CDR2 as YYREEE (reference sequence). V was trimmed by 3 bases and J by 1 base, leaving 13 bases between them. As DNA, the CDR3 is TGTGCCAGCAGCTGGAGACAGCGGGTTAACTATGGCTACACCTTC. Protein product: CASSWRQRVNYGYTF.